A selection of T cell receptor beta chains follows, all from one sample in a study of blood T cell repertoires in COVID-19. Clones were read by immunoSEQ multiplex PCR, and TCRdb kept only the in-frame ones, dropping some. The table lists tens of thousands of clones, approximately 91% of them singletons. The sample was peripheral blood. The origin of the receptors is a human donor in a cohort sampled during active COVID-19. CDR3s include the opening cysteine and the closing phenylalanine or tryptophan. D genes are given only for firm matches. Clone size is not always given. Where it is, it says once, few, many or a class for expanded clones.

j_call: TRBJ2-1; clone_size: NA; v_call: TRBV24-1; d_call: TRBD2; cdr3_nt: TGTGCCACCAGTGATTTGACGGGACTAGCGGGAACCAGCTCCTACAATGAGCAGTTCTTC; cdr3_aa: CATSDLTGLAGTSSYNEQFF
j_call: TRBJ1-2; clone_size: few; v_call: TRBV9; d_call: NA; cdr3_nt: TGTGCCAGCAGCGATGGGGGGGACGTCTATGGCTACACCTTC; cdr3_aa: CASSDGGDVYGYTF
j_call: TRBJ2-5; clone_size: NA; v_call: TRBV5-4; d_call: NA; cdr3_nt: TGTGCCAGCAGCTTGGGAGGCCAAGAGACCCAGTACTTC; cdr3_aa: CASSLGGQETQYF
j_call: TRBJ2-3; clone_size: NA; v_call: TRBV7-2; d_call: NA; cdr3_nt: TGTGCCAGCAGCTGGCAAGGGGTTGGATTAAGCCATACGCAGTATTTT; cdr3_aa: CASSWQGVGLSHTQYF
j_call: TRBJ1-4; clone_size: NA; v_call: TRBV19; d_call: NA; cdr3_nt: TGTGCCAGTAACGACGCGCAAAGGGGTGAAAAACTGTTTTTT; cdr3_aa: CASNDAQRGEKLFF
j_call: TRBJ1-3; clone_size: NA; v_call: TRBV19; d_call: NA; cdr3_nt: TGTGCCAGTAGCCCTGGGCATTCTGGAAACACCATATATTTT; cdr3_aa: CASSPGHSGNTIYF
j_call: TRBJ2-5; clone_size: NA; v_call: TRBV2; d_call: TRBD2; cdr3_nt: TGTGCCAGCACAGCGGGGGGGCCGGAGACCCAGTACTTC; cdr3_aa: CASTAGGPETQYF
j_call: TRBJ1-3; clone_size: NA; v_call: TRBV5-1; d_call: NA; cdr3_nt: TGCGCCAGCAACCACGGGCCGGGGGACTTAAACACCATATATTTT; cdr3_aa: CASNHGPGDLNTIYF
j_call: TRBJ1-3; clone_size: NA; v_call: TRBV6-5; d_call: NA; cdr3_nt: TGTGCCAGCATTTCGAAGGGTGCAGGGGGAAACACCATATATTTT; cdr3_aa: CASISKGAGGNTIYF
j_call: TRBJ1-2; clone_size: few; v_call: TRBV10-1; d_call: NA; cdr3_nt: TGCGCCAGCAAGCAGGGGAGCCTTGATGGCTACACCTTC; cdr3_aa: CASKQGSLDGYTF
j_call: TRBJ1-6; clone_size: NA; v_call: TRBV7-8; d_call: NA; cdr3_nt: TGTGCCAGCAGCTTAGGACTGTCAGGGGCAGGGGAATCACCCCTCCACTTT; cdr3_aa: CASSLGLSGAGESPLHF
j_call: TRBJ2-5; clone_size: NA; v_call: TRBV7-3; d_call: TRBD1; cdr3_nt: TGTGCCAGCAGCCCGAATTCAGGGGGCGCGACTCCAGAGACCCAGTACTTC; cdr3_aa: CASSPNSGGATPETQYF
j_call: TRBJ1-6; clone_size: NA; v_call: TRBV10-3; d_call: TRBD1; cdr3_nt: TGTGCCATCAGTGAGTCGCGACAGGGAACTTCTTCACCCCTCCACTTT; cdr3_aa: CAISESRQGTSSPLHF
j_call: TRBJ1-2; clone_size: once; v_call: TRBV6-1; d_call: NA; cdr3_nt: TGTGCCAGCAGTGAAAGGAGTCAGGGGCTGATTAGGGGCTACACCTTC; cdr3_aa: CASSERSQGLIRGYTF
j_call: TRBJ2-1; clone_size: NA; v_call: TRBV7-6; d_call: TRBD2; cdr3_nt: TGTGCCAGCAGCTTAGTAGGGACTATCCCTTCCAATGAGCAGTTCTTC; cdr3_aa: CASSLVGTIPSNEQFF
j_call: TRBJ2-6; clone_size: NA; v_call: TRBV2; d_call: NA; cdr3_nt: TGTGCCAGCAGTGCGGTGCCATCTGGGGCCAACGTCCTGACTTTC; cdr3_aa: CASSAVPSGANVLTF
j_call: TRBJ2-1; clone_size: NA; v_call: TRBV5-1; d_call: NA; cdr3_nt: TGCGCCAGCAGCTCTGGAGGCTATTACAATGAGCAGTTCTTC; cdr3_aa: CASSSGGYYNEQFF
j_call: TRBJ2-1; clone_size: NA; v_call: TRBV5-4; d_call: NA; cdr3_nt: TGTGCCAGCAGCCTCCGGGACACTTACAATGAGCAGTTCTTC; cdr3_aa: CASSLRDTYNEQFF
j_call: TRBJ2-1; clone_size: few; v_call: TRBV6-4; d_call: TRBD2; cdr3_nt: TGTGCCAGCAGTGAGACACTAGCGGGATTCTTCAATGAGCAGTTCTTC; cdr3_aa: CASSETLAGFFNEQFF
j_call: TRBJ2-5; clone_size: NA; v_call: TRBV7-6; d_call: TRBD2; cdr3_nt: TGTGCCAGCAGCGAGGGACTAGCGGGGGGGCATTGGGAGACCCAGTACTTC; cdr3_aa: CASSEGLAGGHWETQYF
j_call: TRBJ1-1; clone_size: NA; v_call: TRBV10-3; d_call: NA; cdr3_nt: TGTGCCATCAGTGGGACAGTGAACATGAACACTGAAGCTTTCTTT; cdr3_aa: CAISGTVNMNTEAFF
j_call: TRBJ2-2; clone_size: NA; v_call: TRBV3-1/TRBV3-2; d_call: NA; cdr3_nt: TGTGCCAGCAGCCAACGGACTAACACCGGGGAGCTGTTTTTT; cdr3_aa: CASSQRTNTGELFF
j_call: TRBJ2-1; clone_size: NA; v_call: TRBV6-2/TRBV6-3; d_call: TRBD2; cdr3_nt: TGTGCCAGCAGTTACGGTAGCGGGAGGGTAGATGAGCAGTTCTTC; cdr3_aa: CASSYGSGRVDEQFF
j_call: TRBJ1-1; clone_size: once; v_call: TRBV29-1; d_call: NA; cdr3_nt: TGCAGCTCCCCAGGGTACACTGAAGCTTTCTTT; cdr3_aa: CSSPGYTEAFF
j_call: TRBJ1-2; clone_size: NA; v_call: TRBV6-5; d_call: NA; cdr3_nt: TGTGCCAGCACCCGAGCGGGGGTACCCTATGGCTACACCTTC; cdr3_aa: CASTRAGVPYGYTF
j_call: TRBJ2-1; clone_size: once; v_call: TRBV15; d_call: NA; cdr3_nt: TGTGCCACCAGCAGAGATCGCGGTAGCTCCTACAATGAGCAGTTCTTC; cdr3_aa: CATSRDRGSSYNEQFF
j_call: TRBJ1-6; clone_size: NA; v_call: TRBV5-1; d_call: NA; cdr3_nt: TGCGCCAGCAGCTTGGATCCGAGCTCCTATAATTCACCCCTCCACTTT; cdr3_aa: CASSLDPSSYNSPLHF
j_call: TRBJ2-3; clone_size: NA; v_call: TRBV11-3; d_call: TRBD2; cdr3_nt: TGTGCCAGCAGTCTCACCTATGGAGCGGGGTCTAGCACAGATACGCAGTATTTT; cdr3_aa: CASSLTYGAGSSTDTQYF
j_call: TRBJ1-6; clone_size: NA; v_call: TRBV5-4; d_call: NA; cdr3_nt: TGTGCCAGCAGGGTTCAGGGGAATTCACCCCTCCACTTT; cdr3_aa: CASRVQGNSPLHF
j_call: TRBJ1-4; clone_size: NA; v_call: TRBV19; d_call: TRBD1; cdr3_nt: TGTGCCAGTAGTATTTCGAGGACAGGGGCTAATGAAAAACTGTTTTTT; cdr3_aa: CASSISRTGANEKLFF
j_call: TRBJ2-5; clone_size: NA; v_call: TRBV2; d_call: TRBD1; cdr3_nt: TGTGCCAGCACCGGACAGGGGGGGAAGACCCAGTACTTC; cdr3_aa: CASTGQGGKTQYF
j_call: TRBJ1-5; clone_size: NA; v_call: TRBV28; d_call: TRBD1; cdr3_nt: TGTGCCAGCAGTTTCTTACAGGGGGGTAGCAATCAGCCCCAGCATTTT; cdr3_aa: CASSFLQGGSNQPQHF
j_call: TRBJ2-6; clone_size: NA; v_call: TRBV3-1/TRBV3-2; d_call: TRBD1; cdr3_nt: TGTGCCAGCAGCTTTTCCGGGACAGGGCTTTCTGGGGCCAACGTCCTGACTTTC; cdr3_aa: CASSFSGTGLSGANVLTF
j_call: TRBJ2-2; clone_size: NA; v_call: TRBV13; d_call: NA; cdr3_nt: TGTGCCAGCAGCCGCGCTAGTTGGGACACCGGGGAGCTGTTTTTT; cdr3_aa: CASSRASWDTGELFF
j_call: TRBJ2-1; clone_size: NA; v_call: TRBV2; d_call: NA; cdr3_nt: TGTGCCAGTTCCACACAGGGAAATGAGCAGTTCTTC; cdr3_aa: CASSTQGNEQFF
j_call: TRBJ2-3; clone_size: NA; v_call: TRBV11-3; d_call: TRBD2; cdr3_nt: TGTGCCAGCAGCTCCTCTTGGGCGGGAGGAGGGGATACGCAGTATTTT; cdr3_aa: CASSSSWAGGGDTQYF
j_call: TRBJ2-1; clone_size: once; v_call: TRBV19; d_call: NA; cdr3_nt: TGTGCCAGTAGTGCGCTATCGGCGGGGATCTACAATGAGCAGTTCTTC; cdr3_aa: CASSALSAGIYNEQFF
j_call: TRBJ2-1; clone_size: NA; v_call: TRBV7-8; d_call: TRBD2; cdr3_nt: TGTGCCAGCAGCTCCCGTCTAGCGGGAGGTTGGTTCGGTGAGCAGTTCTTC; cdr3_aa: CASSSRLAGGWFGEQFF
j_call: TRBJ2-2; clone_size: NA; v_call: TRBV3-1/TRBV3-2; d_call: NA; cdr3_nt: TGTGCCAGCAGCCAAGCCGCAGGGGTCTACACCGGGGAGCTGTTTTTT; cdr3_aa: CASSQAAGVYTGELFF
j_call: TRBJ2-5; clone_size: NA; v_call: TRBV27; d_call: TRBD1; cdr3_nt: TGTGCCAGCAGTTTGACAGGGGGCAGGGAGACCCAGTACTTC; cdr3_aa: CASSLTGGRETQYF
j_call: TRBJ2-1; clone_size: NA; v_call: TRBV6-5; d_call: TRBD1; cdr3_nt: TGTGCCAGCAGCTGGACAGGGGTTAATAATGAGCAGTTCTTC; cdr3_aa: CASSWTGVNNEQFF
j_call: TRBJ1-5; clone_size: NA; v_call: TRBV7-8; d_call: TRBD1; cdr3_nt: TGTGCCAGCAGCCTACAGACAGGGGGCCGGCAGCCCCAGCATTTT; cdr3_aa: CASSLQTGGRQPQHF
j_call: TRBJ2-1; clone_size: NA; v_call: TRBV18; d_call: NA; cdr3_nt: TGTGCCAGCTCACCACTAGAAGGGGATGAGCAGTTCTTC; cdr3_aa: CASSPLEGDEQFF
j_call: TRBJ2-2; clone_size: once; v_call: TRBV6-6; d_call: NA; cdr3_nt: TGTGCCAGCAGTTGGACCGGGATTAAAAACACCGGGGAGCTGTTTTTT; cdr3_aa: CASSWTGIKNTGELFF
j_call: TRBJ2-2; clone_size: NA; v_call: TRBV6-5; d_call: NA; cdr3_nt: TGTGCCAGCAGTTTCCGGGACACCGGGGAGCTGTTTTTT; cdr3_aa: CASSFRDTGELFF
j_call: TRBJ2-2; clone_size: NA; v_call: TRBV6-5; d_call: NA; cdr3_nt: TGTGCCAGCAGTTGGCAAAACACCGGGGAGCTGTTTTTT; cdr3_aa: CASSWQNTGELFF
j_call: TRBJ1-2; clone_size: NA; v_call: TRBV6-4; d_call: TRBD1; cdr3_nt: TGTGCCAGCAGCACAACAGGGGACTATGGCTACACCTTC; cdr3_aa: CASSTTGDYGYTF
j_call: TRBJ1-5; clone_size: NA; v_call: TRBV20-1; d_call: NA; cdr3_nt: TGCAGCCGAGAGCCCCAGCATTTT; cdr3_aa: CSREPQHF
j_call: TRBJ1-3; clone_size: NA; v_call: TRBV18; d_call: TRBD1; cdr3_nt: TGTGCCAGCTCACCACCGAATCAGGACAGGGCCTCTGGAAACACCATATATTTT; cdr3_aa: CASSPPNQDRASGNTIYF
j_call: TRBJ1-5; clone_size: NA; v_call: TRBV30; d_call: NA; cdr3_nt: TGTGCCTGGAGTGGAGACGGACAAGGGCCCCAGCATTTT; cdr3_aa: CAWSGDGQGPQHF
j_call: TRBJ1-2; clone_size: NA; v_call: TRBV30; d_call: TRBD1; cdr3_nt: TGTGCCCACGAAGAGGGGGCGCGGGGCTACACCTTC; cdr3_aa: CAHEEGARGYTF
j_call: TRBJ1-3; clone_size: NA; v_call: TRBV5-5; d_call: NA; cdr3_nt: TGTGCCAGCAGCTTGATCGGAGACGGAAACACCATATATTTT; cdr3_aa: CASSLIGDGNTIYF